The 9 T cell receptor beta chains presented below share a single source sample, sequenced in a study of T-cell memory formation after mild COVID-19. TCRdb ran MiXCR on the 5' RACE reads and lists one entry per CDR3 protein. Of more than 400,000 distinct CDR3 sequences in the sample, 18% are singletons; the top ten hold about 12%. The sequenced sample consisted of PBMCs or a T cell subset sorted from them (not recorded which). The receptor source for this set is an adult woman who had mild COVID-19 (a few samples of this study predate the infection). Cell type and time point are not known.

V usage is TRBV4-3 and J usage is TRBJ2-6; D might be TRBD1 (6 bases). V shed 6 bases and J shed 2 bases, with 14 bases lying between them. The germline V gene has CDR1 LGHNA and CDR2 YSLEER. This CDR3 is built from 16 residues. The CDR3 bases are TGCGCCAGCAGTCGACAGGTCCTCACTGGGGCCAACGTCCTGACTTTC. Translation gives CASSRQVLTGANVLTF.

In regard to this clonotype: An end of the junction does not agree with germline; a read error may underlie this. This sequence joins TRBV29-1 and TRBJ2-7, with D perhaps TRBD1 or TRBD2 (5 bases each). CDR1 SQVTM and CDR2 ANQGSEA come from the germline V gene. The CDR3 has 13 residues. The CDR3 sequence is CSVQIGDPYEQYF. In nucleotides, the CDR3 is TGCAGCGTCCAAATCGGGGACCCCTATGAGCAGTACTTC.

This clonotype appeared a few times. The chain employs TRBV6-6 and TRBJ2-3, with D perhaps TRBD2 (5 bases). The CDR3 length is 14 residues. CDR1 is MNHNY, CDR2 SVGAGI, per germline (reference sequence). Trimming removed 6 bases from V and 3 bases from J, with 13 bases in between. The CDR3 nucleotides read TGTGCCAGCAGGGAAAGCTCGGGGACAGATACGCAGTATTTT. It translates to CASRESSGTDTQYF.

This clonotype has more than one count but fewer than ten. The V call is TRBV6-5, the J call TRBJ2-6; D is ambiguous. The CDR3 totals 17 residues. Germline-derived CDR1 and CDR2 are MNHEY and SVGAGI. V was clipped by 6 bases and J by 0 bases, with 15 bases between them. The DNA for the CDR3 is TGTGCCAGCAGGCCGCCGTCTGCGAGCTCTGGGGCCAACGTCCTGACTTTC. This encodes CASRPPSASSGANVLTF.

This clonotype has a single count. The CDR3 region has the DNA TGTGCCAGCACCACCAGACAGGAACCCGGGGAGACTGAAGCTTTCTTT. This encodes CASTTRQEPGETEAFF. This chain joins TRBV27 and TRBJ1-1; D perhaps matches TRBD1 (6 bases). From germline, CDR1 is MNHEY and CDR2 SMNVEV (reference sequence). This CDR3 is 16 amino acids long. V was shortened by 7 bases and J by 5 bases, with 23 bases between the two germline ends.

The genes are TRBV5-6 and TRBJ1-1; D not resolved. The CDR3 sequence is 12 residues long. The germline V and J ends were trimmed by 5 bases and 8 bases, with 13 bases remaining between them. Germline CDR1 is SGHDT and CDR2 is YYEEEE. This CDR3 is CASSSGPAEAFF. In DNA form, the CDR3 reads TGTGCCAGCAGTAGCGGGCCAGCGGAAGCTTTCTTT.

The chain recombines TRBV11-1 with TRBJ2-5; 13 nucleotides line up with TRBD2. The CDR3 is 17 amino acids. V gave up 5 bases and J gave up 5 bases; unmatched junction bases: 11. Germline V CDR1 and CDR2: SGHAT, FQDESV (reference sequence). The CDR3 nucleotides are TGTGCCAGCAGCCAGCTGGGACTAGCGGGATGGAGTGAGACCCAGTACTTC. This translates into CASSQLGLAGWSETQYF.

In its sample, this clonotype was seen a few times. The V and J genes are TRBV12-3 or TRBV12-4 and TRBJ2-2; D is uncertain. V dropped 1 base and J dropped 5 bases, with 5 bases sitting between them. The CDR3 spans 13 residues. CDR3 coding DNA: TGTGCCAGCAGTTTAGAGTGGACCGGGGAGCTGTTTTTT. Protein sequence: CASSLEWTGELFF.

There are a few counts of this clonotype. The CDR3 is CASSQKSLAGGGYNEQFF. The CDR3 DNA is TGTGCCAGCAGCCAGAAATCACTAGCGGGAGGCGGATACAATGAGCAGTTCTTC. This rearrangement joins TRBV3-1 to TRBJ2-1, with 12 bases lining up with TRBD2. With 3 bases clipped from V and 4 bases from J, the junction kept 10 bases outside the gene matches. The CDR3 sequence is 18 residues long. The germline CDR1 and CDR2 sequences are LGHDT and YNNKEL (reference sequence).